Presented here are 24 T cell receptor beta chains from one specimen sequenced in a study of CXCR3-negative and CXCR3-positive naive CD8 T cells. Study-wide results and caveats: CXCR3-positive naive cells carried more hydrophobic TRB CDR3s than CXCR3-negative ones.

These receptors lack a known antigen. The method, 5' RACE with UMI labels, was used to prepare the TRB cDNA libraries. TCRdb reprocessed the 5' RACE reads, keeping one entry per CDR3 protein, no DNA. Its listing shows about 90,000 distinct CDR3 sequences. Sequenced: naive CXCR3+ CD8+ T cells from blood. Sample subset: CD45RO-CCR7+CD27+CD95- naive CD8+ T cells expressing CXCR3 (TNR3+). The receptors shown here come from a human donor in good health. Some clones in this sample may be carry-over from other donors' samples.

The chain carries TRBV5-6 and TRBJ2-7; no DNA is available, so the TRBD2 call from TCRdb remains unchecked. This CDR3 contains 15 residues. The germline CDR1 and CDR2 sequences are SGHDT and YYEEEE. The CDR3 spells CASSSPRDYYYEQYF. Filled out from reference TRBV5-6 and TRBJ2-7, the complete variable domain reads DAGVTQSPTHLIKTRGQQVTLRCSPKSGHDTVSWYQQALGQGPQFIFQYYEEEERQRGNFPDRFSGHQFPNYSSELNVNALLLGDSALYLCASSSPRDYYYEQYFGPGTRLTVT.

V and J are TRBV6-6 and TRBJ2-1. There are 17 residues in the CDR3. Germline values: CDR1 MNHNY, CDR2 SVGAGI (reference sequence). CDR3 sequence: CASSYSVQTVVENEQFF.

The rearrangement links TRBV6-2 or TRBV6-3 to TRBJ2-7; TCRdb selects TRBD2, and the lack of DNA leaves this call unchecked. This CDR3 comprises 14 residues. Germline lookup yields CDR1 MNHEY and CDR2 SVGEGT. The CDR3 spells CASSSPRDSDQQYF.

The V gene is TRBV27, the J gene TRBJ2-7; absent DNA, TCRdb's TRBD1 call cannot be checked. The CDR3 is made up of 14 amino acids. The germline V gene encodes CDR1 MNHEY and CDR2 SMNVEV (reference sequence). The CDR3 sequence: CASAPSGVYYEQYF.

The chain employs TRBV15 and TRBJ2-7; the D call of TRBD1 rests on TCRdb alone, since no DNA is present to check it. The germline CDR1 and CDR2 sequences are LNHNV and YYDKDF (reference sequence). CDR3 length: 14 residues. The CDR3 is CATRVSDRAYEQYF.

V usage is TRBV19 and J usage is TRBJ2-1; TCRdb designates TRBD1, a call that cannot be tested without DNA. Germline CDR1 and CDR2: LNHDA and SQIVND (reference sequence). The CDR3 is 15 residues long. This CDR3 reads CASSIAGTGNGEQFF.

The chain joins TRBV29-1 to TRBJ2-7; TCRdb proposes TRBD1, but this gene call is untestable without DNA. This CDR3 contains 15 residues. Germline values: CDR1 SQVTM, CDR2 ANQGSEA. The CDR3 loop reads CSVEAIQGPLYEQYF.

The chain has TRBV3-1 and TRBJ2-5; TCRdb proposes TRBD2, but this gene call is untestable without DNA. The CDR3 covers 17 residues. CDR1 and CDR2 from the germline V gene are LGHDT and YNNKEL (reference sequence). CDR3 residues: CASSQGTSGGTGETQYF.

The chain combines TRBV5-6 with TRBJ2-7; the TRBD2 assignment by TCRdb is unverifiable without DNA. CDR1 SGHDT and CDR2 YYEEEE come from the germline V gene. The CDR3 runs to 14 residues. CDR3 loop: CASSYRDTGGEQYF.

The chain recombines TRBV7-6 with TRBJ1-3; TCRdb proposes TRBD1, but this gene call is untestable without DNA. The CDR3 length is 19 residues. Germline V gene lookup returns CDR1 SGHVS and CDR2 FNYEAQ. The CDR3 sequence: CASSLAFLGTDESGNTIYF. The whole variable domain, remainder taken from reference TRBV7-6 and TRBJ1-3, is GAGVSQSPRYKVTKRGQDVALRCDPISGHVSLYWYRQALGQGPEFLTYFNYEAQQDKSGLPNDRFSAERPEGSISTLTIQRTEQRDSAMYRCASSLAFLGTDESGNTIYFGEGSWLTVV.

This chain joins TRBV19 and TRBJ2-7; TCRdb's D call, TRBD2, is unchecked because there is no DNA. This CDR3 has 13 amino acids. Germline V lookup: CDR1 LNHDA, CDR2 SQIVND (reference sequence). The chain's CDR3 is CASSIGGNREQYF.

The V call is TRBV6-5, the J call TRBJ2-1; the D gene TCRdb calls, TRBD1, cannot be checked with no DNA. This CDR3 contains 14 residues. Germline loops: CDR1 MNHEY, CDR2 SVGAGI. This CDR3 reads CASSYSISGIEQFF.

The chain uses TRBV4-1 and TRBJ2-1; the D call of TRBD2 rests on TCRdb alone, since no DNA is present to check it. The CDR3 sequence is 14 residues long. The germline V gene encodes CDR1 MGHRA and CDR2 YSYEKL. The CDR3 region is CASQGEGTYNEQFF.

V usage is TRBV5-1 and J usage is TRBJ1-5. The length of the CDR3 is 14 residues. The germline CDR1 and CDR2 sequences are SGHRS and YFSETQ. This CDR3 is CASSLRGINQPQHF.

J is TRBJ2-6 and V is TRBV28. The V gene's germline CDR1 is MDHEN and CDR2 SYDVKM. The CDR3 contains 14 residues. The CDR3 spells CASGRSSGANVLTF.

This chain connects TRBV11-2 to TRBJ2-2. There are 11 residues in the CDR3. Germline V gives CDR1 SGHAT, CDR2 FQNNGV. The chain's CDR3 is CATYHTGELFF.

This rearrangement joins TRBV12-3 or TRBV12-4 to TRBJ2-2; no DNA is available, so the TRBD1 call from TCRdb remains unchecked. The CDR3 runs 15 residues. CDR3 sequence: CASSLSRGGTGELFF.

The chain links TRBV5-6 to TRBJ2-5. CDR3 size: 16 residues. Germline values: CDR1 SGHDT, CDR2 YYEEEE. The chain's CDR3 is CASSLEELEYQETQYF.

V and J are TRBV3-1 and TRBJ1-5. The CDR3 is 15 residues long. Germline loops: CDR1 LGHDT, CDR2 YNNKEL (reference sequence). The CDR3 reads CASSQESDSNQPQHF.

The CDR3 sequence is CASSQEGRSTEEQYF. This chain connects TRBV4-1 to TRBJ2-7. This CDR3 is built from 15 residues. Germline-derived CDR1 and CDR2 are MGHRA and YSYEKL.

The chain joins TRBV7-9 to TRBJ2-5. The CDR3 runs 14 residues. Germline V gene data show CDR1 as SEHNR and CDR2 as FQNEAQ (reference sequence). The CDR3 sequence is CASSLETVRETQYF.

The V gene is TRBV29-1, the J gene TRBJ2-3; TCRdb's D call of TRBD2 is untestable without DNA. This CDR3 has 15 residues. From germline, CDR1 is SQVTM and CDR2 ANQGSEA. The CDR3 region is CSFRGGLAFADTQYF.

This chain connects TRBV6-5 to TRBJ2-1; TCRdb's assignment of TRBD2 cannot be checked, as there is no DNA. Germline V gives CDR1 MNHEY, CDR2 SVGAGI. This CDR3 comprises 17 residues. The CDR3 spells CASSHDDGLAGSNEQFF.

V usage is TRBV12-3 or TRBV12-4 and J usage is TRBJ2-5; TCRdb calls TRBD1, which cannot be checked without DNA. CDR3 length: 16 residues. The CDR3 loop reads CASSPLTGGAEGTQYF.